Presented here are 27 T cell receptor beta chains from one specimen sequenced in a study of blood T cell repertoires in COVID-19. This table comes from immunoSEQ multiplex PCR, and its TCRdb copy is limited to in-frame clones, with some not included. The sample holds more than 250,000 clones, roughly 84% seen once. The specimen was peripheral blood. These receptors all come from a man aged 50 to 60 with active or convalescent COVID-19.

This clone appeared a few times. This chain joins TRBV10-3 and TRBJ1-1, with 9 bases aligning to TRBD1. Per the germline V gene, CDR1 is ENHRY and CDR2 is SYGVKD. This CDR3 region has 14 residues. J lost 2 bases, V lost 7 bases, and 5 bases had no gene match. The CDR3 nucleotides read TGTGCCATCAAGCCGGGACAGGGAAACACTGAAGCTTTCTTT. Amino acid sequence: CAIKPGQGNTEAFF.

The chain links TRBV19 to TRBJ1-6, with a tentative D call TRBD1 (6 bases). The CDR3 has 14 amino acids. The ends were cut back, 8 bases at V and 14 bases at J, with 22 bases in the middle. CDR1 is LNHDA and CDR2 is SQIVND in the germline V gene (reference sequence). The CDR3 DNA sequence: TGTGCCAGTCTCTCTCAGGGGCGAGTCGTCACCCTCCACTTT. The encoded protein is CASLSQGRVVTLHF.

The chain combines TRBV28 with TRBJ2-3, with TRBD1 matching over 8 bases. Germline CDR1 reads MDHEN; CDR2 reads SYDVKM. CDR3 length equals 15 residues. Unmatched junction bases numbered 9, after V lost 7 bases and J lost 3 bases. CDR3 residues: CASIPGTGWTDTQYF. The DNA for the CDR3 is TGTGCCAGCATCCCCGGGACAGGATGGACAGATACGCAGTATTTT.

This chain connects TRBV19 to TRBJ1-6; D possibly corresponds to TRBD1 (6 bases). Deletions cut 5 bases from V and 10 bases from J, with 18 bases between. This CDR3 contains 15 residues. CDR1 LNHDA and CDR2 SQIVND come from the germline V gene (reference sequence). Written as DNA, the CDR3 is TGTGCCAGTAGTGAAGTCCTCTCAGGGGACTCACCCCTCCACTTT. Translation: CASSEVLSGDSPLHF.

This clone appeared a few times. This sequence joins TRBV28 and TRBJ2-5; TRBD1 aligns across 10 bases. The CDR3 is made up of 15 amino acids. CDR1 MDHEN and CDR2 SYDVKM come from the germline V gene. V lost 4 bases and J lost 5; bases outside the gene matches: 7. The CDR3 DNA sequence: TGTGCCAGCAGTTCCCTGACAGGGGGCGGGGAGACCCAGTACTTC. The encoded protein is CASSSLTGGGETQYF.

V is TRBV19 and J is TRBJ1-5, with TRBD1 identical over 9 bases. This CDR3 spans 15 amino acids. Germline V gene data show CDR1 as LNHDA and CDR2 as SQIVND (reference sequence). The V and J ends lost 4 bases and 3 bases, in that order; junction bases with no gene match: 4. The CDR3 reads CASSTDRGFNQPQHF. As DNA, the CDR3 is TGTGCCAGTAGTACGGACAGGGGCTTCAATCAGCCCCAGCATTTT. The whole variable domain, filled in from reference TRBV19 and TRBJ1-5, reads DGGITQSPKYLFRKEGQNVTLSCEQNLNHDAMYWYRQDPGQGLRLIYYSQIVNDFQKGDIAEGYSVSREKKESFPLTVTSAQKNPTAFYLCASSTDRGFNQPQHFGDGTRLSIL.

The chain has TRBV4-2 and TRBJ2-3, with 9 bases that match TRBD2. Trimming took 2 bases from V and 3 from J; bases not matched to a gene: 9. This CDR3 is built from 17 residues. Looked up from germline, CDR1 is LGHNA and CDR2 is YNFKEQ. The CDR3: CASSQLLGLATTDTQYF. The CDR3 DNA reads TGTGCCAGCAGCCAACTTCTCGGACTAGCGACGACAGATACGCAGTATTTT.

The chain links TRBV9 to TRBJ1-4; 9 bases line up with TRBD1. With 1 base clipped from V and 6 bases from J, the junction kept 4 bases outside the gene matches. The CDR3 totals 15 residues. Germline V lookup: CDR1 SGDLS, CDR2 YYNGEE. The CDR3, as DNA: TGTGCCAGCAGCGTAACAGGGGGCGGCTATGAAAAACTGTTTTTT. It encodes CASSVTGGGYEKLFF.

The chain is built from TRBV5-1 and TRBJ2-5; D is uncertain. Between the trimmed V and J ends, which lost 1 base and 5 bases, there was a span of 12 bases. Per the germline V gene, CDR1 is SGHRS and CDR2 is YFSETQ. The CDR3 spans 14 residues. This CDR3 reads CASSLKQLMETQYF. In DNA, the CDR3 is TGCGCCAGCAGCTTGAAACAGCTCATGGAGACCCAGTACTTC. Full variable domain (rest looked up from reference TRBV5-1 and TRBJ2-5): KAGVTQTPRYLIKTRGQQVTLSCSPISGHRSVSWYQQTPGQGLQFLFEYFSETQRNKGNFPGRFSGRQFSNSRSEMNVSTLELGDSALYLCASSLKQLMETQYFGPGTRLLVL.

The chain carries TRBV29-1 and TRBJ1-1, with no clear D. CDR1 is SQVTM and CDR2 is ANQGSEA in the germline V gene. Trimming stripped 4 bases from V and 0 bases from J, with 18 bases between. There are 16 residues in the CDR3. CDR3 in amino acids: CSVVSQTHRLNTEAFF. The DNA for the CDR3 is TGCAGCGTTGTTTCCCAGACCCACAGACTGAACACTGAAGCTTTCTTT.

The V and J genes are TRBV4-1 and TRBJ2-1; 7 bases fit TRBD1. CDR1 MGHRA and CDR2 YSYEKL come from the germline V gene. Germline trimming cut 4 bases from V and 4 bases from J; bases unmatched to any gene: 10. The CDR3 is 16 amino acids. This chain's CDR3 is CASSPDGTEIYNEQFF. DNA for the CDR3: TGCGCCAGCAGCCCGGACGGGACAGAGATTTACAATGAGCAGTTCTTC.

The genes are TRBV5-1 and TRBJ1-2, with TRBD1 matching 7 bases. Germline V gene sequence: CDR1 SGHRS, CDR2 YFSETQ. The CDR3 has 14 residues. With V trimmed by 4 bases and J by 1 base, 4 bases remained unmatched. The CDR3: CASSAGTVNYGYTF. The CDR3, as DNA: TGCGCCAGCAGCGCCGGGACAGTTAACTATGGCTACACCTTC.

CDR3 protein: CASSPPTGNNSPLHF. The CDR3 nucleotides read TGCGCCAGCAGCCCACCGACAGGGAATAATTCACCCCTCCACTTT. The rearrangement links TRBV5-1 to TRBJ1-6; 7 nucleotides align to TRBD1. CDR3 length equals 15 residues. J gave up 5 bases and V 4 bases, and 6 bases lay outside the gene matches. Germline CDR1 is SGHRS and CDR2 is YFSETQ.

The chain uses TRBV20-1 and TRBJ2-1; D is perhaps TRBD1 (5 bases). Deletions cut 3 bases from V and 5 bases from J, with 8 bases between. Germline assignment: CDR1 DFQATT and CDR2 SNEGSKA (reference sequence). The CDR3 loop spans 12 amino acids. The CDR3 reads CSASGRDNEQFF. The CDR3 DNA reads TGCAGTGCTAGTGGCAGGGACAATGAGCAGTTCTTC.

The genes are TRBV28 and TRBJ2-5, with D possibly TRBD1 on 5 matching bases. Germline V gene lookup returns CDR1 MDHEN and CDR2 SYDVKM. The CDR3 spans 16 residues. V was shortened by 5 bases and J by 0 bases, with 16 bases between the two germline ends. CDR3 region: CASSPVGRGYQETQYF. CDR3 coding DNA: TGTGCCAGCAGTCCGGTGGGTAGGGGATACCAAGAGACCCAGTACTTC.

V usage is TRBV7-2 and J usage is TRBJ2-3; 10 bases agree with TRBD2. Germline CDR1 SGHTA, CDR2 FQGNSA. The CDR3 length is 15 residues. V shed 1 base and J 9 bases; nucleotides not matched to a gene: 7. CDR3 bases: TGTGCCAGCAGCTTAGGGGGGACTAGCGCGGGAACGCAGTATTTT. As protein: CASSLGGTSAGTQYF.

V is TRBV7-9 and J is TRBJ1-1, with D possibly being TRBD1 (6 bases). Trimming pared 4 bases from V and 10 bases from J, leaving 13 bases between. CDR1 and CDR2 from the germline V gene are SEHNR and FQNEAQ (reference sequence). This CDR3 is 12 amino acids long. DNA of the CDR3: TGTGCCAGCAGCTCCTCGACAGGCCCAGCTTTCTTT. Translated: CASSSSTGPAFF.

The chain carries TRBV28 and TRBJ2-3, with 9 bases aligning to TRBD2. CDR1 is MDHEN and CDR2 is SYDVKM in the germline V gene. The CDR3 length is 12 residues. This CDR3 is CAAGGGTDTQYF. The DNA of the CDR3 is TGTGCGGCGGGAGGGGGCACAGATACGCAGTATTTT.

J is TRBJ1-2 and V is TRBV6-5, with TRBD1 identical over 9 bases. CDR1 and CDR2 from the germline V gene are MNHEY and SVGAGI. This CDR3 has 13 residues. V shed 4 bases, J shed 4 bases, and the junction held 1 base outside the gene matches. CDR3 residues: CASSLTGGYGYTF. CDR3 bases: TGTGCCAGCAGTTTGACAGGGGGCTATGGCTACACCTTC.

The V and J genes are TRBV7-9 and TRBJ2-1; D might be TRBD2 (5 bases). The CDR3 is 13 amino acids. Between the trimmed V and J ends, which lost 0 bases and 7 bases, there was a span of 7 bases. Germline V gives CDR1 SEHNR, CDR2 FQNEAQ (reference sequence). CDR3: CASSLATTNEQFF. The DNA for the CDR3 is TGTGCCAGCAGCTTAGCGACTACAAATGAGCAGTTCTTC.

V is TRBV18 and J is TRBJ1-3; TRBD1 might be the D (6 bases). The CDR3 sequence is 17 residues long. Trimming cost V 1 base and J 2 bases, with 15 bases left between them. Germline CDR1 reads KGHSH; CDR2 reads LQKENI. The CDR3 protein is CASSPQQGRGTGNTIYF. DNA for the CDR3: TGTGCCAGCTCACCACAACAGGGTCGAGGAACTGGAAACACCATATATTTT.

The V call is TRBV9, the J call TRBJ1-4, with 8 bases lining up with TRBD1. This CDR3 is 16 amino acids long. The J segment lost 6 bases and the V segment lost 3 bases, leaving 10 bases of the junction unmatched. CDR1 and CDR2 from the germline V gene are SGDLS and YYNGEE. The CDR3 bases are TGTGCCAGCAGCGAGGGCCCTCAGGGGGCCGATGAAAAACTGTTTTTT. Encoded protein: CASSEGPQGADEKLFF.

The V call is TRBV18, the J call TRBJ2-3; 7 bases line up with TRBD1. Trimming took 3 bases from V and 4 from J; bases not matched to a gene: 7. Per the germline V gene, CDR1 is KGHSH and CDR2 is LQKENI. The CDR3 totals 15 residues. The CDR3 DNA reads as TGTGCCAGCTCACCGGGAGACAGGGCGGCAGATACGCAGTATTTT. The encoded protein is CASSPGDRAADTQYF.

The chain combines TRBV28 with TRBJ1-1; possible D gene TRBD1, 6 bases. Between the trimmed V and J ends, which lost 3 bases and 3 bases, there was a span of 11 bases. The CDR3 extends over 14 amino acids. Germline CDR1 is MDHEN and CDR2 is SYDVKM. As DNA, the CDR3 is TGTGCCAGCAGTTTGGACAGTATTTACACTGAAGCTTTCTTT. Protein: CASSLDSIYTEAFF.

This chain uses TRBV7-3 with TRBJ1-2; D is possibly TRBD1 (5 bases). This CDR3 spans 15 amino acids. Germline CDR1 reads SGHTA; CDR2 reads FQGTGA. Trimming removed 6 bases at V and 7 bases at J, with 21 bases between. The DNA for the CDR3 is TGTGCCAGCAGAGAAGCCAGGGACTCCGACGGTGGCTACACCTTC. This translates into CASREARDSDGGYTF.

V is TRBV27 and J is TRBJ1-4; D ambiguous. With 6 bases removed from V and 3 bases from J, the gap between germline ends came to 8 bases. This CDR3 contains 13 residues. Per germline, CDR1 MNHEY and CDR2 SMNVEV (reference sequence). CDR3 protein: CASSAAPNEKLFF. Here the CDR3 DNA reads TGTGCCAGCAGCGCGGCTCCTAATGAAAAACTGTTTTTT.

CDR3 loop: CASSSPYLSGANVLTF. DNA for the CDR3: TGTGCCAGCAGTTCTCCGTATCTCTCTGGGGCCAACGTCCTGACTTTC. This chain links TRBV27 with TRBJ2-6; D unresolved. Germline CDR1 reads MNHEY; CDR2 reads SMNVEV (reference sequence). The CDR3 is 16 amino acids. Trimming took off 4 bases at V and 0 bases at J, with 10 bases between the two ends.